This T cell receptor beta chain was recovered during a study of graft-versus-host responses after intestinal transplantation (dated by TCRdb to about 2021). Broadly, across the study: Multivisceral, liver-intestinal, or isolated intestinal transplants were received by the recipients. Graft-versus-host and host-versus-graft alloreactive T cell clones were tracked in the graft, circulation and bone marrow after intestinal transplantation using bulk TCR-beta CDR3 sequencing. Alloreactive clones were identified by sequencing pre-transplant mixed lymphocyte reaction products and comparing them with unstimulated pre-transplant donor and recipient T cells. A peak of at least 4% donor T cells among recipient peripheral blood mononuclear cells was the definition used for donor T cell macrochimerism. Instead of going to the commercial service, samples from a few later patients were sequenced in-house on an Illumina MiSeq and processed with MiXCR. Every recipient was given anti-thymocyte globulin induction, then maintenance tacrolimus and steroids for roughly 3 years. The cohort enrolled about two dozen intestinal transplant recipients, one of whom was a retransplant, and a few patients without pretransplant specimens were excluded.

Interpreted using the paper, the time point label stands for: cells obtained before transplantation from donor or recipient. CD3+CD4+ and CD3+CD8+ populations were FACS-sorted from unstimulated pre-transplant donor and recipient cells taken from spleen or lymph nodes. A word on this clone: The antigen it recognizes is unknown. Base-call qualities are not available, and no considerably larger clone is one nucleotide away.

Library preparation was by the immunoSEQ multiplex PCR assay. For most patients, genomic DNA was isolated with the Qiagen DNeasy Blood and Tissue Kit and shipped frozen to Adaptive Biotechnologies for TCR sequencing. For most patients, genomic DNA was subjected to high-throughput TCR-beta CDR3 sequencing by Adaptive Biotechnologies. Concerning the study's data processing: TCR sequencing data were retrieved from Adaptive's ImmunoSEQ software for 15 to 20 patients, whereas a few other patients were processed with MiXCR and VDJtools. To correct CD4 versus CD8 sorting errors, any sequence found in both subsets at a frequency ratio below 5:1 was removed. CDR3 nucleotide sequences shared by donor and recipient were removed because the origin of these sequences could not be assigned. To count as alloreactive, a clone needed at least 2-fold expansion over unstimulated cells and a minimum CFSE-low frequency of 0.002% (template counts) or 0.001% (read counts). A clone was considered mappable if detected in the sequenced pre-transplant spleen, lymph node, or MLR CFSE-low populations of the donor or recipient. The cumulative frequency of alloreactive clones was calculated as a percentage of all sequences, weighted by copy number. TCRdb re-hosts the immuneACCESS table, in-frame sequences only. Its copies lack some clones; in the studies checked, an unresolved V gene accounts for under half of them, and the cause for the rest is not known. The V and J calls and the clone size are those of that table, but D and trimming were determined from the DNA. The sample includes 80,000 to 95,000 clones, with approximately 94% observed a single time. About 2% of the sample is held by the ten biggest clonotypes.

Broader findings and caveats from the paper: The relatively low number and heterogeneity of intestinal transplant patients limited the conclusions. Early after transplant, declines in HvG clones were associated with peak levels of circulating GvH clones. GvH clones turned up in recipient bone marrow, with some appearing earlier in ileal mucosa or blood, a pattern consistent with an intestinal mucosal origin. In the allografts of patients with donor T cell macrochimerism, GvH to HvG T cell clonal ratios were high.

The clonotype was recovered from a human donor who received an intestinal transplant. The input for sequencing was unstimulated CD8+ T cells sorted from spleen or lymph node cells, taken before intestinal transplant.

DNA sequence: TGTGCCACCAGCAGAGATGAAGCGTCCATGAACACTGAAGCTTTCTTT. It is translated as CATSRDEASMNTEAFF. Rearrangement joined TRBV15 to TRBJ1-1; there is no confident call for the D gene. Via the germline V gene (reference sequence), CDR1 is LNHNV and CDR2 YYDKDF. V sheds 0 bases and J sheds 0 bases, leaving 11 bases between their ends. The CDR3, cysteine through phenylalanine, is 16 amino acids long. Just CDR3 DNA is preserved here, 48 bases in frame from base 1.